This TCR beta chain stems from a study of T cell changes during pregnancy in multiple sclerosis. The CDR3 consists of 12 residues. Trimming removed 5 bases from V and 6 bases from J, with 7 bases in between. Germline lookup yields CDR1 SGHTA and CDR2 FQGNSA. Sequencing was performed with immunoSEQ multiplex PCR; in TCRdb, only in-frame clones are kept and a portion is missing. The data contain 69,000 or so clones, roughly 90% of them seen just once; the ten biggest clones take up roughly 0.3%. Sample: CD4+ T cells from peripheral blood mononuclear cells, taken in the third trimester of pregnancy. This clonotype originated in a female donor in good health, enrolled as a control in a pregnancy study. This rearrangement joins TRBV7-2 to TRBJ2-2, with no clear D. This CDR3 is CASSLEAGELFF. The DNA of the CDR3 is TGTGCCAGCAGCCTTGAGGCCGGGGAGCTGTTTTTT.